This T cell receptor (beta chain) was sequenced for a study of blood T cell repertoires in COVID-19. Background on the study: Sources were T cells, B-cell-depleted T cells, or PBMCs; the material itself was cDNA or gDNA.

The CDR3 runs 14 residues. With 6 bases clipped from V and 4 bases from J, the junction kept 4 bases outside the gene matches. The germline CDR1 and CDR2 sequences are DFQATT and SNEGSKA (reference sequence). Original analysis: Reference gene primer amplification yielded estimated nucleated cell counts. Assay: immunoSEQ multiplex PCR; the TCRdb copy retains only in-frame clones and omits some. The V and J calls and the clone size are those of that table, but D and trimming were determined from the DNA. This sample has about 210,000 clones, with 75% to 90% found just once. People in the exposed group encountered a COVID-19 case within 2 weeks before entering the study. A single count supports this clone.

This chain uses TRBV20-1 with TRBJ2-1; 12 positions match TRBD2. This clonotype originated in a woman in her twenties or thirties who had been exposed to COVID-19. The sequenced material came from PBMCs or T cells enriched from blood (not recorded which). CDR3 region: CSASLAGGYNEQFF. The DNA for the CDR3 is TGCAGTGCAAGTCTAGCGGGGGGGTACAATGAGCAGTTCTTC.